Below are 5 T cell receptor beta chains sequenced from a single sample in a study of T cells of healthy individuals (dated by TCRdb to 2016 to 2019). The method was 5' RACE. Reads for this sample came from an Illumina MiSeq. Through fastp at Q25 and MiXCR, TCRdb rebuilt clones from the public reads, retaining in-frame beta chains. Here each entry gathers all rows of one CDR3 protein and keeps the most common genes and DNA. In all, the sample holds about 100,000 distinct CDR3 sequences, and 17% of those were seen once. The top ten clones comprise about 6% of the sample. The receptor source for this set is a human donor in good health.

The chain links TRBV20-1 to TRBJ1-6, with TRBD1 as a possible D gene (5 bases). The V end lost 0 bases, the J end lost 5 bases, and 14 bases lay between the germline ends. The germline gives CDR1 DFQATT, CDR2 SNEGSKA (reference sequence). The CDR3 has 16 amino acids. CDR3 DNA sequence: TGCAGTGCTAGAGATGGGACGGCCCCGGATAATTCACCCCTCCACTTT. Its translation is CSARDGTAPDNSPLHF.

There are many counts of this clonotype. This sequence joins TRBV19 and TRBJ1-2; 8 bases align to TRBD1. CDR3 length: 14 residues. The V gene end was trimmed by 5 bases and the J gene end by 5 bases; junction bases not matched to a gene: 7. CDR1 and CDR2 (germline): LNHDA, SQIVND (reference sequence). The CDR3 loop reads CASSVQGVLYGYTF. CDR3 DNA sequence: TGTGCCAGTAGTGTACAGGGGGTATTGTATGGCTACACCTTC.

This clonotype was found many times. The J gene is TRBJ2-1, the V gene TRBV4-2; TRBD2 aligns across 7 bases. After removal of 0 bases from V and 6 bases from J, the junction contained 5 bases not matched to a gene. This CDR3 region has 15 residues. Per germline, CDR1 LGHNA and CDR2 YNFKEQ. The CDR3 reads CASSQELADPNEQFF. CDR3 sequence (DNA): TGTGCCAGCAGCCAAGAGCTAGCGGACCCCAATGAGCAGTTCTTC.

The J gene is TRBJ2-7, the V gene TRBV5-4; 8 bases align to TRBD2. CDR1 is SGHNT, CDR2 YYREEE, per germline (reference sequence). The CDR3 has 16 residues. Trimming at V came to 1 base and at J to 5 bases, leaving 11 bases not matched to a gene. The CDR3 region has the DNA TGTGCCAGCAGCTTGCGCGCACTAGCGGTTTCCCACGAGCAGTACTTC. Encoded protein: CASSLRALAVSHEQYF.

The chain employs TRBV7-2 and TRBJ2-3; D ambiguous. The CDR3 extends over 16 amino acids. V lost 1 base, J lost 6 bases, and 17 bases lay in between. The germline V gene encodes CDR1 SGHTA and CDR2 FQGNSA. The CDR3 coding sequence is TGTGCCAGCAGCTTAGTCAACCGACTCCTTGCGGATACGCAGTATTTT. It codes for CASSLVNRLLADTQYF.